This is a list of T cell receptor beta chains from one sample in a study of response to subunit inactivated influenza vaccine. One entry per CDR3 protein, called by TCRdb with MiXCR from the RT-PCR reads. This sample has approximately 570,000 distinct CDR3 sequences, with approximately 7.1% found just once. Sample: PBMCs from blood, taken 23 to 25 months after vaccination. These TCRs come from a man aged 50-75 years who received an inactivated influenza vaccine. Each CDR3 is given with its conserved first and last residue. D genes are given only for firm matches. The size of a clone is reported for some rows only, either as once, few or many, or as a class for expanded clones.

v_gene,abundance,j_gene,d_gene,CDR3aa,CDR3nt
TRBV5-1,few,TRBJ1-1,TRBD1,CASSLSQGAAFF,TGCGCCAGCAGCCTCTCACAGGGGGCTGCTTTCTTT
TRBV5-5,NA,TRBJ2-1,NA,CARGPGLKQFF,TGTGCCAGGGGCCCTGGGCTCAAGCAGTTCTTC
TRBV20-1,few,TRBJ1-5,NA,CSASLYPGQPQHF,TGCAGTGCTAGTTTGTATCCGGGGCAGCCCCAGCATTTT
TRBV6-5,few,TRBJ2-1,NA,CASSYFRDLHNEQFF,TGTGCCAGCAGTTACTTCCGGGACCTACACAATGAGCAGTTCTTC
TRBV4-3,few,TRBJ2-1,NA,CASSQDMAKQFF,TGCGCCAGCAGCCAAGATATGGCTAAACAGTTCTTC
TRBV5-8,NA,TRBJ2-1,TRBD2,CASSLERPSGSIYNEQFF,TGTGCCAGCAGCTTGGAAAGGCCTAGCGGGAGTATCTACAATGAGCAGTTCTTC
TRBV20-1,NA,TRBJ1-5,NA,CSAIVRGNQPQHF,TGCAGTGCTATTGTAAGGGGCAATCAGCCCCAGCATTTT
TRBV10-3,few,TRBJ1-2,NA,CAIDQGPPNYGYTF,TGTGCCATCGACCAGGGACCCCCTAACTATGGCTACACCTTC
TRBV11-3,NA,TRBJ2-1,NA,CPSSLAGRHNEQFF,TGTCCCAGCAGCTTAGCCGGCAGGCACAATGAGCAGTTCTTC
TRBV29-1,few,TRBJ1-6,TRBD1,CSARQGNGSPLHF,TGCAGCGCGAGACAGGGGAACGGTTCACCCCTCCACTTT
TRBV12-3/TRBV12-4,NA,TRBJ1-2,TRBD1,CASSLRRTGFYGYTF,TGTGCCAGCAGTTTAAGACGGACAGGATTCTATGGCTACACCTTC
TRBV10-3,many,TRBJ1-2,NA,CAISESKGGYTF,TGTGCCATCAGTGAGAGTAAGGGGGGCTACACCTTC
TRBV15,few,TRBJ2-1,NA,CATSPTGAGDLNEQFF,TGTGCCACCAGCCCAACGGGGGCGGGCGACCTGAATGAGCAGTTCTTC
TRBV11-2,many,TRBJ2-7,NA,CASSWPPTGNPYEQYF,TGTGCCAGCAGCTGGCCCCCAACAGGAAACCCCTACGAGCAGTACTTC
TRBV7-9,NA,TRBJ1-4,NA,CASSLARGPTNEKLFF,TGTGCCAGCAGCTTAGCCCGGGGCCCAACTAATGAAAAACTGTTTTTT
TRBV12-3/TRBV12-4,many,TRBJ2-5,TRBD1,CASSPSGTGEETQYF,TGTGCCAGCAGTCCTTCTGGGACAGGGGAAGAGACCCAGTACTTC
TRBV7-2,few,TRBJ2-1,TRBD2,CASSHGGSLFFNEQFF,TGTGCCAGCAGCCACGGGGGGTCCCTTTTTTTCAATGAGCAGTTCTTC
TRBV27,NA,TRBJ1-1,NA,CASWPGLARAEAFF,TGTGCCAGTTGGCCGGGACTCGCCAGGGCTGAAGCTTTCTTT
TRBV2,NA,TRBJ2-7,TRBD1,CASSTRQGSSYEQYF,TGTGCCAGCAGTACCAGACAGGGTAGCTCCTACGAGCAGTACTTC
TRBV14,many,TRBJ2-2,NA,CASSPTRTGELFF,TGTGCCAGCAGCCCTACTAGAACCGGGGAGCTGTTTTTT
TRBV20-1,many,TRBJ1-4,TRBD1,CSARGPGQGNEKLFF,TGCAGTGCTAGAGGCCCGGGACAGGGGAATGAAAAACTGTTTTTT
TRBV20-1,many,TRBJ2-1,TRBD2,CSAQLAGGYNEQFF,TGCAGTGCTCAACTAGCGGGGGGGTACAATGAGCAGTTCTTC
TRBV29-1,many,TRBJ1-3,NA,CSATPSSGNTIYF,TGCAGCGCCACACCCTCCTCTGGAAACACCATATATTTT
TRBV30,NA,TRBJ2-7,TRBD1,CAWSVGTGGYEQYF,TGTGCCTGGAGTGTAGGGACAGGGGGCTACGAGCAGTACTTC
TRBV3-1,few,TRBJ2-3,TRBD2,CASSQEKRGTSGVTDTQYF,TGTGCCAGCAGCCAAGAAAAAAGGGGGACTAGCGGAGTCACAGATACGCAGTATTTT
TRBV24-1,many,TRBJ2-1,NA,CATRGSGSYNEQFF,TGTGCCACTAGGGGGTCGGGGTCCTACAATGAGCAGTTCTTC
TRBV12-3/TRBV12-4,many,TRBJ1-5,NA,CASSDGYSNQPQHF,TGTGCCAGCAGCGACGGGTATAGCAATCAGCCCCAGCATTTT
TRBV4-3,many,TRBJ2-1,TRBD2,CASSPGRAPYNEQFF,TGCGCCAGCAGCCCTGGGAGGGCCCCCTACAATGAGCAGTTCTTC
TRBV20-1,NA,TRBJ2-3,NA,CSARSTVDTQYF,TGCAGTGCTAGATCGACGGTAGATACGCAGTATTTT
TRBV6-5,many,TRBJ1-6,NA,CASSYSWTPNSPLHF,TGTGCCAGCAGTTACTCTTGGACGCCTAATTCACCCCTCCACTTT
TRBV20-1,few,TRBJ2-7,NA,CSASQTAGLDAVQYF,TGCAGTGCTAGTCAAACCGCGGGACTCGACGCGGTTCAGTACTTC
TRBV28,NA,TRBJ2-1,TRBD2,CASSPAGAGGLRNEQFF,TGTGCCAGCAGTCCGGCAGGGGCGGGAGGTCTCAGGAATGAGCAGTTCTTC
TRBV28,NA,TRBJ2-1,NA,CASSPIGGAWDEQFF,TGTGCCAGCAGTCCCATTGGGGGGGCCTGGGATGAGCAGTTCTTC
TRBV12-3/TRBV12-4,many,TRBJ2-1,NA,CASSFSGSHNEQFF,TGTGCCAGCAGTTTCTCCGGGAGCCACAATGAGCAGTTCTTC
TRBV28,many,TRBJ1-4,TRBD1,CASRDRVLDEKLFF,TGTGCCAGCAGGGACAGGGTCCTAGATGAAAAACTGTTTTTT
TRBV5-6,NA,TRBJ2-1,TRBD2,CASSHPGTSGYNEQFF,TGTGCCAGCAGCCACCCCGGGACTAGCGGGTACAATGAGCAGTTCTTC
TRBV11-2,NA,TRBJ1-6,NA,CASSSGLRGSPLHF,TGTGCCAGCAGCTCCGGACTGAGGGGTTCACCCCTCCACTTT
TRBV20-1,few,TRBJ2-7,NA,CSAMGRDRAYEQYF,TGCAGTGCCATGGGGCGGGACCGAGCCTACGAGCAGTACTTC
TRBV4-3,many,TRBJ2-1,TRBD2,CASSQDSAGGLYNEQFF,TGCGCCAGCAGCCAAGATTCCGCGGGAGGCCTCTACAATGAGCAGTTCTTC
TRBV7-6,NA,TRBJ2-2,NA,CASSSFDPGELFF,TGTGCCAGCAGCTCCTTCGACCCCGGGGAGCTGTTTTTT
TRBV3-1,once,TRBJ2-5,TRBD2,CACSHEAGGKETQYF,TGTGCCTGCAGCCATGAAGCGGGGGGGAAAGAGACCCAGTACTTC
TRBV20-1,few,TRBJ1-2,NA,CSATRQNDGTGYTF,TGCAGTGCTACCCGGCAAAACGATGGTACCGGCTACACCTTC
TRBV29-1,NA,TRBJ2-2,TRBD2,CSVEGWSGRDHTGELFF,TGCAGCGTTGAAGGGTGGAGCGGGAGGGATCACACCGGGGAGCTGTTTTTT
TRBV6-1,many,TRBJ1-6,NA,CASSTRGRSPLHF,TGTGCCAGCAGTACGCGGGGGCGTTCACCCCTCCACTTT
TRBV14,many,TRBJ1-1,NA,CASSQDWSVEGRTEAFF,TGTGCCAGCAGCCAAGATTGGTCAGTCGAGGGTCGGACTGAAGCTTTCTTT
TRBV10-3,NA,TRBJ2-1,TRBD1,CAISESDRTTYNEQFF,TGTGCCATCAGTGAGTCGGACAGGACAACATACAATGAGCAGTTCTTC
TRBV28,many,TRBJ2-7,TRBD1,CASETISGTELYEQYF,TGTGCCAGCGAAACCATATCCGGGACAGAACTATACGAGCAGTACTTC
TRBV12-3/TRBV12-4,few,TRBJ1-1,TRBD1,CASSPQGRATEAFF,TGTGCCAGCAGTCCACAGGGGAGGGCCACTGAAGCTTTCTTT